The 9 T cell receptor beta chains in this list originate from one sample, sequenced in a study of metastatic and nonmetastatic thyroid tumors. With MiXCR, TCRdb called clones anew from the PCR reads. The table records 21,000 or so clones, 20% to 30% of them present only once. The entire patient cohort was treatment-naive prior to thyroid surgery. Sequencing was carried out using tumor tissue. All receptors come from a female donor with papillary thyroid cancer or a benign thyroid nodule (not recorded which). Some clones in this sample may be carry-over from other donors' samples.

The table lists this clone with many counts. The chain uses TRBV27 and TRBJ2-3; 11 positions agree with TRBD2. This CDR3 contains 16 residues. Germline assignment: CDR1 MNHEY and CDR2 SMNVEV (reference sequence). V trimming: 5 bases; J trimming: 3 bases; junction bases outside the gene matches: 7. This CDR3 is CASSRVLAGATDTQYF. The DNA of the CDR3 is TGTGCCAGCAGTAGGGTACTAGCGGGGGCGACAGATACGCAGTATTTT.

This clone showed up many times. The V call is TRBV7-8, the J call TRBJ2-2, with 8 bases that match TRBD2. This CDR3 spans 15 amino acids. V trimming: 4 bases; J trimming: 6 bases; junction bases outside the gene matches: 7. Per germline, CDR1 SGHVS and CDR2 FQNEAQ. The chain's CDR3 is CASSSGLAGAGELFF. The CDR3 DNA reads TGTGCCAGCAGCTCCGGACTAGCTGGGGCCGGGGAGCTGTTTTTT. Supplemented by reference TRBV7-8 and TRBJ2-2, the full variable domain reads GAGVSQSPRYKVAKRGQDVALRCDPISGHVSLFWYQQALGQGPEFLTYFQNEAQLDKSGLPSDRFFAERPEGSVSTLKIQRTQQEDSAVYLCASSSGLAGAGELFFGEGSRLTVL.

Regarding this clone: At one end the junction does not follow the germline gene, possibly because of a read error. V and J are TRBV20-1 and TRBJ2-6; 10 bases map to TRBD2. Per the germline V gene, CDR1 is DFQATT and CDR2 is SNEGSKA (reference sequence). The CDR3 loop spans 17 amino acids. CDR3 sequence (DNA): TGCAGTGCTTACCCAGCGGGGGGGTCGGCCGGGGACAACGTCCTGACTTTC. Protein sequence: CSAYPAGGSAGDNVLTF.

This clone appeared a few times. The chain uses TRBV6-1 and TRBJ1-1; D is perhaps TRBD1 (5 bases). The CDR3 is 14 amino acids. Trimming removed 3 bases from V and 3 bases from J, with 11 bases in between. Germline values: CDR1 MNHNS, CDR2 SASEGT. In DNA, the CDR3 is TGTGCCAGCAGTGAGCTGGGGCAGGACACTGAAGCTTTCTTT. Its protein is CASSELGQDTEAFF.

In its sample, this clone was seen many times. The chain recombines TRBV10-2 with TRBJ1-5; TRBD1 matches at 8 bases. Germline V gene sequence: CDR1 WSHSY, CDR2 SAAADI. The CDR3 has 14 residues. V was pared by 6 bases and J by 6 bases, with 7 bases of the junction left unmatched. The CDR3 nucleotides are TGCGCCAGCAGGGACAGGGAGATTGCTCAGCCCCAGCATTTT. This translates into CASRDREIAQPQHF.

Ten or more counts support this clone. V usage is TRBV14 and J usage is TRBJ2-7; maybe TRBD2 (5 bases). The CDR3 totals 15 residues. Germline V lookup: CDR1 SGHDN, CDR2 FVKESK. V lost 4 bases and J 0 bases, leaving 13 bases between the germline ends. The CDR3 loop is CASSRGLSSSYEQYF. CDR3 sequence (DNA): TGTGCCAGCAGCCGAGGACTGTCGAGCTCCTACGAGCAGTACTTC.

The sample holds a few counts of this clone. A much larger clone is a single base away; this may be a read error. The CDR3 protein is CASSPQRETQYF. Here the CDR3 DNA reads TGTGCCAGCAGCCCACAGCGGGAGACCCAGTACTTC. This rearrangement joins TRBV14 to TRBJ2-5; tentative D call: TRBD2 (5 bases). The V gene's germline CDR1 is SGHDN and CDR2 FVKESK. The V end was cut by 4 bases, the J end by 5 bases, with 8 bases between. The CDR3 is made up of 12 amino acids.

This clone turned up a few times. The junction shows a germline mismatch at one end, possibly a read error. The chain couples TRBV6-1 to TRBJ1-2, with D possibly matching TRBD1 (6 bases). Per germline, CDR1 MNHNS and CDR2 SASEGT. The CDR3 spans 16 residues. This CDR3 reads CASSEFYQGPAYCYTF. The CDR3 coding sequence is TGTGCCAGCAGTGAATTTTACCAGGGGCCCGCCTATTGCTACACCTTC.

The chain is built from TRBV5-1 and TRBJ2-1; 11 nucleotides align to TRBD1. The CDR3 contains 15 residues. V trimming: 6 bases; J trimming: 5 bases; junction bases outside the gene matches: 7. The V gene's germline CDR1 is SGHRS and CDR2 YFSETQ. CDR3 DNA: TGCGCCAGCATCTTTGGGACAGGGGGGCACAATGAGCAGTTCTTC. Translated, it gives CASIFGTGGHNEQFF.